Shown below are 2 T cell receptor beta chains from a single sample sequenced in a study of blood T cell repertoires in COVID-19. Method: immunoSEQ multiplex PCR; TCRdb's copy keeps in-frame clones and lacks some. The table has approximately 150,000 clones, approximately 82% seen once. Material for sequencing was peripheral blood. The source of these receptors is a human donor in a cohort sampled during active COVID-19.

This clone was found once. The genes are TRBV6-5 and TRBJ2-2; TRBD1 matches 9 bases. The junction had 3 bases not matched to a gene; V was cut back by 4 bases and J by 3 bases. This CDR3 has 15 amino acids. CDR1 and CDR2 from the germline V gene are MNHEY and SVGAGI. The DNA of the CDR3 is TGTGCCAGCAGTTGGGACAGGGTCGACACCGGGGAGCTGTTTTTT. Its protein is CASSWDRVDTGELFF.

This chain links TRBV19 with TRBJ1-2, with D uncertain. Germline lookup yields CDR1 LNHDA and CDR2 SQIVND (reference sequence). CDR3 length equals 13 residues. V lost 5 bases and J lost 2, with 9 bases in between. CDR3 DNA: TGTGCCAGTAGTCGGACTGAGAACTATGGCTACACCTTC. This codes for CASSRTENYGYTF.